This T cell receptor (beta chain) was found in a study of cytomegalovirus exposure and HLA in healthy donors. Study outcomes and limitations: V- and J-gene trimming in TCR beta was tied to a missense DCLRE1C variant by an analysis performed later.

Worth noting for this clone: No antigen is known for it.

The PCR had 60 Vbeta and 13 Jbeta primers. Generated by immunoSEQ multiplex PCR, the TCRdb table keeps only in-frame clones and is missing some. Its table records more than 140,000 clones. The sequenced sample was PBMCs. The source of this sequence is a young woman in good health and CMV-seronegative.

CDR3 region: CASIKGQGNGYTF. For the CDR3, the DNA is TGTGCCAGCATTAAGGGACAGGGTAATGGCTACACCTTC. V usage is TRBV6-1 and J usage is TRBJ1-2; 9 bases agree with TRBD1. Germline V gene data show CDR1 as MNHNS and CDR2 as SASEGT. The CDR3 length is 13 residues. With 7 bases clipped from V and 6 bases from J, the junction kept 6 bases outside the gene matches.